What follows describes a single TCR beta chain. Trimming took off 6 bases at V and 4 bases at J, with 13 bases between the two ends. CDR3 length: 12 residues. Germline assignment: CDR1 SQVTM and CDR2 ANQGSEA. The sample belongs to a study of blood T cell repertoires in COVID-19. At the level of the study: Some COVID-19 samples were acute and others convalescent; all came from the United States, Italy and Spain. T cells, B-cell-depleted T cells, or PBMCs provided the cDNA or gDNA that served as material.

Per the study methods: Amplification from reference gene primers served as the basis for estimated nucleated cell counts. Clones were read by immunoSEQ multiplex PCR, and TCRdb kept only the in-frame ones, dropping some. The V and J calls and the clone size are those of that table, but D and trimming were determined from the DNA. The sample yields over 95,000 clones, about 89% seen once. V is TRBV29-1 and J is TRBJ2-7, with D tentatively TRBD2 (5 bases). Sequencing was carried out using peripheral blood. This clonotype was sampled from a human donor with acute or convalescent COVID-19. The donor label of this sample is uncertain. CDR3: CSVLGSRYEQYF. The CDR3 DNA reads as TGCAGCGTCCTTGGGAGTCGTTACGAGCAGTACTTC.